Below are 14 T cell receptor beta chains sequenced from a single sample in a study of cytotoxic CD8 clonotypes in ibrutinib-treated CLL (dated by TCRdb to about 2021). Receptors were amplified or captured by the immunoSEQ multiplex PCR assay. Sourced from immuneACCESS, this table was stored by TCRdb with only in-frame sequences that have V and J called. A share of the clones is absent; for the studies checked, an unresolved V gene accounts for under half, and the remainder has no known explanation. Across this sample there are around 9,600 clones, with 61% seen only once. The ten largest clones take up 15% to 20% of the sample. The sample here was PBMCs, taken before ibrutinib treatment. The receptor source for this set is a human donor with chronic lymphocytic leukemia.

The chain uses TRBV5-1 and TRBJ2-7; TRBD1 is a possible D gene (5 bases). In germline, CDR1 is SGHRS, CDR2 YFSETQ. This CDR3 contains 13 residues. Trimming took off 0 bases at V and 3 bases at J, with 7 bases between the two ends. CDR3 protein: CASSLEGDYEQYF. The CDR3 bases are TGCGCCAGCAGCTTGGAAGGGGACTACGAGCAGTACTTC.

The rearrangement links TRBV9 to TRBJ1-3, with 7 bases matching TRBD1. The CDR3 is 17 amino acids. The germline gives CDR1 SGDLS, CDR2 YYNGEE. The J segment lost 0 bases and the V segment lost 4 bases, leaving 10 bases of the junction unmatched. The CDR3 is CASSLRGGQTSGNTIYF. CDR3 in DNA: TGTGCCAGCAGCCTTCGGGGGGGACAGACCTCTGGAAACACCATATATTTT.

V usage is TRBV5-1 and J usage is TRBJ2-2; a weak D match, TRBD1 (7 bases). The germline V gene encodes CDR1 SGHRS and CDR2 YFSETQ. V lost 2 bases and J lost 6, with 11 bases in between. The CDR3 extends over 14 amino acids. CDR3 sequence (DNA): TGCGCCAGCAGCTTCCAGGGGGGCTCCGGGGAGCTGTTTTTT. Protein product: CASSFQGGSGELFF. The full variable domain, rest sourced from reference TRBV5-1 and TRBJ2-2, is KAGVTQTPRYLIKTRGQQVTLSCSPISGHRSVSWYQQTPGQGLQFLFEYFSETQRNKGNFPGRFSGRQFSNSRSEMNVSTLELGDSALYLCASSFQGGSGELFFGEGSRLTVL.

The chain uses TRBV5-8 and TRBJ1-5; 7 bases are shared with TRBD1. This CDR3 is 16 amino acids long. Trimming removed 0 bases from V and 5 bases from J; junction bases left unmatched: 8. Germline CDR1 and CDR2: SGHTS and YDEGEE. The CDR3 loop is CASSLGETGADQPQHF. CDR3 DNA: TGTGCCAGCAGCTTGGGGGAAACAGGGGCTGATCAGCCCCAGCATTTT.

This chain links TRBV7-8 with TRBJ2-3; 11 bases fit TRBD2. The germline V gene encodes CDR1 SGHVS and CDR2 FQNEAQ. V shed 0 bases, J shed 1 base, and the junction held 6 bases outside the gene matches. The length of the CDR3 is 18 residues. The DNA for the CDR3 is TGTGCCAGCAGCTTAGCGTTCACTAGCGGGAGTGGCACAGATACGCAGTATTTT. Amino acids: CASSLAFTSGSGTDTQYF.

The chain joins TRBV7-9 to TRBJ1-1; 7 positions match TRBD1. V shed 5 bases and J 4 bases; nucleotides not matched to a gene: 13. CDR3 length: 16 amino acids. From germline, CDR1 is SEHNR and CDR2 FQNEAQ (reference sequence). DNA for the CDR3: TGTGCCAGCAGCGCTGACAGGGATCTCGTCCGCACTGAAGCTTTCTTT. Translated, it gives CASSADRDLVRTEAFF. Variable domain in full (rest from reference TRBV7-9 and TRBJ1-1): DTGVSQNPRHKITKRGQNVTFRCDPISEHNRLYWYRQTLGQGPEFLTYFQNEAQLEKSRLLSDRFSAERPKGSFSTLEIQRTEQGDSAMYLCASSADRDLVRTEAFFGQGTRLTVV.

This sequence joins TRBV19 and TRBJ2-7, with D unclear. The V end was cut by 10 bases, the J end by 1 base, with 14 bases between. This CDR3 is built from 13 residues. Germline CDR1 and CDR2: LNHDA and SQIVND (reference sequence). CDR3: CATERPDSYEQYF. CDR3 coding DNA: TGTGCCACTGAGAGACCGGATTCCTACGAGCAGTACTTC.

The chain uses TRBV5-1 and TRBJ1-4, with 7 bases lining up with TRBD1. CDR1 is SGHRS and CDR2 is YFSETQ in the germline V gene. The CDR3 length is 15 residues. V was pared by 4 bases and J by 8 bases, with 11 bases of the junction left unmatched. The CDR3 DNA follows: TGCGCCAGCAGCCCCACAGGGACAGTTTCGGAAAAACTGTTTTTT. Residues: CASSPTGTVSEKLFF.

CDR3 region: CASSEVYGRSSYEQYF. CDR3 coding DNA: TGTGCCAGCAGTGAAGTTTATGGGCGGAGCTCCTACGAGCAGTACTTC. The V call is TRBV6-1, the J call TRBJ2-7; no clear D gene. The length of the CDR3 is 16 residues. V shed 1 base and J shed 0 bases, with 13 bases lying between them. Germline loops: CDR1 MNHNS, CDR2 SASEGT.

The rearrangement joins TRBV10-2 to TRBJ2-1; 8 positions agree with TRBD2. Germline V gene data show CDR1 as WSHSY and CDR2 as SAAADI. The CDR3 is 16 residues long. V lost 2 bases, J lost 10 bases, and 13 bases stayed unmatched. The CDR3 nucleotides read TGCGCCAGCAGTGAGATTTTAAGCGGGAGCCGTTCGGAGCAGTTCTTC. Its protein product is CASSEILSGSRSEQFF.

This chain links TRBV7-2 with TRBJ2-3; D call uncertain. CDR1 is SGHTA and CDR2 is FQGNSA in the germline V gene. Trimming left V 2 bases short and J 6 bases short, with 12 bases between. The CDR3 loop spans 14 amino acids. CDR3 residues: CASSLRRAQDTQYF. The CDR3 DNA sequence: TGTGCCAGCAGCTTAAGGAGAGCTCAGGATACGCAGTATTTT.

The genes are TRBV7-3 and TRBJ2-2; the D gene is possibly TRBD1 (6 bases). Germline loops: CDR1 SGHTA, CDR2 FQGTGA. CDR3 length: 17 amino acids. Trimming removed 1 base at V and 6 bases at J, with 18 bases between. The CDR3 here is CASSLRSGQNGAGELFF. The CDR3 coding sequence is TGTGCCAGCAGCTTAAGGTCCGGACAGAATGGTGCCGGGGAGCTGTTTTTT.

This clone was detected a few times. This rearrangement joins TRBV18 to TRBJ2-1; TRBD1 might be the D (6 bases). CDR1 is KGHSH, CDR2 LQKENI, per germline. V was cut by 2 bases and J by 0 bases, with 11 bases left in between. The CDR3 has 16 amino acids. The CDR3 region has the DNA TGTGCCAGCTCACCAAACAGGGCTAGCTCCTACAATGAGCAGTTCTTC. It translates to CASSPNRASSYNEQFF. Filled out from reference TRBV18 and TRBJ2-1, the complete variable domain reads NAGVMQNPRHLVRRRGQEARLRCSPMKGHSHVYWYRQLPEEGLKFMVYLQKENIIDESGMPKERFSAEFPKEGPSILRIQQVVRGDSAAYFCASSPNRASSYNEQFFGPGTRLTVL.

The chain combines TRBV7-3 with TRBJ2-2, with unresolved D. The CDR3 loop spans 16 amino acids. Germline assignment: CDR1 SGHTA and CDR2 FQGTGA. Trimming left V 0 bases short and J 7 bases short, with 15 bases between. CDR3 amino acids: CASSLTASVIGGELFF. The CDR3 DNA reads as TGTGCCAGCAGCTTAACGGCATCAGTAATTGGCGGGGAGCTGTTTTTT.